The 22 T cell receptor beta chains reported below all come from one sample, sequenced in a study of beta chain features in type 1 diabetes. Study results and caveats: All four CD4+ subsets from Type 1 diabetes patients carried moderately but significantly shorter TCRB CDR3s.

These receptors have no identified antigens. The entirety of the isolated RNA underwent reverse transcription, so expressed TCRB transcripts were sequenced. TCRdb's copy holds only in-frame clones and misses some; the assay was immunoSEQ multiplex PCR. The sample carries a few hundred thousand clones, approximately 12% recorded once. Material for sequencing was naive CD4+ T cells from blood. The receptors shown here come from a woman in her late teens or twenties with type 1 diabetes.

The genes are TRBV4-3 and TRBJ1-5; D gene ambiguous. Germline CDR1 and CDR2: LGHNA and YSLEER. This CDR3 comprises 15 residues. Trimming removed 0 bases from V and 1 base from J, with 7 bases in between. Here the CDR3 reads CASSQDRWSNQPQHF. Here the CDR3 DNA reads TGCGCCAGCAGCCAAGATAGATGGAGCAATCAGCCCCAGCATTTT.

Only a few counts were recorded for this clone. V usage is TRBV18 and J usage is TRBJ1-2; D gene uncertain. Germline values: CDR1 KGHSH, CDR2 LQKENI. The V end lost 5 bases, the J end lost 4 bases, and 20 bases lay between the germline ends. CDR3 length: 16 amino acids. The CDR3 reads CASSSTPVGGSYGYTF. CDR3 in DNA: TGTGCCAGCTCATCCACCCCTGTAGGCGGCAGCTATGGCTACACCTTC.

This clone was seen a few times. This chain joins TRBV7-2 and TRBJ2-3; D remains ambiguous. CDR1 and CDR2 from the germline V gene are SGHTA and FQGNSA. The V and J ends lost 3 bases and 6 bases respectively, with 13 bases between them. CDR3 length equals 14 residues. The CDR3 sequence is CASSLRPSTDTQYF. CDR3 in DNA: TGTGCCAGCAGCTTGCGCCCCTCAACGGATACGCAGTATTTT.

This clone was detected a few times. The chain couples TRBV30 to TRBJ1-1, with TRBD1 matching over 8 bases. CDR3 length: 15 residues. Trimming cost V 7 bases and J 4 bases; bases outside gene matches: 14. The germline V gene encodes CDR1 GTSNPN and CDR2 SVGIG (reference sequence). In DNA, the CDR3 is TGTGCCTTCGGGACAGGAACTTTATTGGGCACTGAAGCTTTCTTT. This codes for CAFGTGTLLGTEAFF.

This chain connects TRBV5-4 to TRBJ2-1, with D possibly matching TRBD2 (6 bases). Germline V CDR1 and CDR2: SGHNT, YYREEE (reference sequence). Trimming removed 1 base from V and 8 bases from J, with 10 bases in between. This CDR3 region has 13 residues. This CDR3 is CASSLIAVDEQFF. In nucleotides, the CDR3 is TGTGCCAGCAGCTTGATAGCGGTCGATGAGCAGTTCTTC.

This clone was counted a few times. This chain connects TRBV7-2 to TRBJ1-2; 9 positions agree with TRBD1. The CDR3 spans 15 residues. Trimming took 3 bases from V and 8 from J; bases not matched to a gene: 10. Germline-derived CDR1 and CDR2 are SGHTA and FQGNSA. The CDR3 nucleotides are TGTGCCAGCAGCTTTGGCGTCAGGGACAGGGACGGCTACACCTTC. Translating gives CASSFGVRDRDGYTF.

The gene calls are TRBV18 and TRBJ1-2; no clear D gene. V was cut by 0 bases and J by 7 bases, with 6 bases left in between. Germline CDR1 reads KGHSH; CDR2 reads LQKENI. The CDR3 sequence is 12 residues long. CDR3 nucleotide sequence: TGTGCCAGCTCACCACCGGAGAGTGGCTACACCTTC. Residues: CASSPPESGYTF.

This clone was picked up a small number of times. The rearrangement links TRBV19 to TRBJ2-1; TRBD2 matches at 8 bases. CDR3 length equals 17 residues. From germline, CDR1 is LNHDA and CDR2 SQIVND (reference sequence). Trimming removed 4 bases from V and 1 base from J; junction bases left unmatched: 9. CDR3 sequence (DNA): TGTGCCAGTAGTAAGATGAGCGGGAGCCAATCCTACAATGAGCAGTTCTTC. It translates to CASSKMSGSQSYNEQFF.

The rearrangement uses TRBV2 and TRBJ2-3; D possibly corresponds to TRBD2 (6 bases). From germline, CDR1 is SNHLY and CDR2 FYNNEI. The V gene lost 8 bases and the J gene lost 2 bases, with 11 bases spanning the gap. The CDR3 runs to 13 residues. In DNA, the CDR3 is TGTGCCAGCGGGGACTCCCTCACAGATACGCAGTATTTT. Encoded protein: CASGDSLTDTQYF.

This clone was picked up a small number of times. The genes are TRBV28 and TRBJ2-2, with 8 positions matching TRBD2. V dropped 6 bases and J dropped 1; count of bases not matched to a gene: 7. The CDR3 is made up of 16 amino acids. CDR1 is MDHEN and CDR2 is SYDVKM in the germline V gene. CDR3 amino acids: CASSPAGVENTGELFF. CDR3 coding DNA: TGTGCCAGCAGCCCAGCGGGAGTAGAGAACACCGGGGAGCTGTTTTTT.

This clone has a handful of counts. This chain uses TRBV30 with TRBJ1-5; D remains ambiguous. The CDR3 loop spans 12 amino acids. V gave up 2 bases and J gave up 1 base, with 3 bases separating them. Germline V gives CDR1 GTSNPN, CDR2 SVGIG (reference sequence). The CDR3 DNA reads TGTGCCTGGAGTAGCAGCAATCAGCCCCAGCATTTT. Translation: CAWSSSNQPQHF.

The genes are TRBV18 and TRBJ1-2, with a possible D match to TRBD1 (6 bases). Trimming removed 5 bases from V and 2 bases from J, with 9 bases in between. The CDR3 has 13 residues. The germline gives CDR1 KGHSH, CDR2 LQKENI. The CDR3 loop reads CASSTDRNYGYTF. DNA of the CDR3: TGTGCCAGCTCAACCGACAGGAACTATGGCTACACCTTC.

The V and J genes are TRBV11-2 and TRBJ2-3; tentatively, D is TRBD2 (5 bases). The CDR3 sequence is 12 residues long. Germline CDR1 reads SGHAT; CDR2 reads FQNNGV. V shed 5 bases and J shed 4 bases, with 7 bases lying between them. CDR3 sequence (DNA): TGTGCCAGCAGCCAGGAGGCAGATACGCAGTATTTT. Translation: CASSQEADTQYF.

The chain links TRBV4-3 to TRBJ2-1; D is perhaps TRBD2 (5 bases). Germline CDR1 reads LGHNA; CDR2 reads YSLEER. The CDR3 has 17 residues. V was trimmed by 4 bases and J by 0 bases, leaving 16 bases between them. The CDR3 DNA reads as TGCGCCAGCAGCCCAATGATACCGGGAAGCTCCTACAATGAGCAGTTCTTC. Its protein product is CASSPMIPGSSYNEQFF.

This chain connects TRBV7-3 to TRBJ1-1; D is perhaps TRBD1 (5 bases). Germline loops: CDR1 SGHTA, CDR2 FQGTGA. V lost 5 bases and J lost 4, with 14 bases in between. The CDR3 runs to 14 residues. Here the CDR3 reads CASSLSTVSTEAFF. The DNA for the CDR3 is TGTGCCAGCAGCCTGTCGACAGTTAGCACTGAAGCTTTCTTT.

This clone was detected a few times. This chain joins TRBV2 and TRBJ2-1; tentative D call: TRBD2 (5 bases). CDR1 and CDR2 (germline): SNHLY, FYNNEI. The CDR3 extends over 16 amino acids. Trimming shortened V by 6 bases and J by 0 bases, and 15 bases separated the two germline ends. The CDR3 here is CASSADGGLSYNEQFF. In nucleotides, the CDR3 is TGTGCCAGCAGCGCAGATGGCGGGCTCTCCTACAATGAGCAGTTCTTC.

There are a few counts of this clone. This rearrangement joins TRBV20-1 to TRBJ2-5; D unresolved. Trimming took 6 bases from V and 5 from J, leaving 10 bases between them. The germline gives CDR1 DFQATT, CDR2 SNEGSKA (reference sequence). The CDR3 runs to 11 residues. Written as DNA, the CDR3 is TGCAGTGCCCCCCGGCGGGAGACCCAGTACTTC. Translated, it gives CSAPRRETQYF.

This clone was counted between two and nine times. The chain carries TRBV29-1 and TRBJ2-1; TRBD1 matches at 10 bases. The junction had 21 bases not matched to a gene; V was cut back by 4 bases and J by 6 bases. The CDR3 is made up of 19 amino acids. CDR1 and CDR2 (germline): SQVTM, ANQGSEA. The CDR3 loop reads CSVAPTGQGRIADTNEQFF. The CDR3 DNA sequence: TGCAGCGTTGCCCCTACGGGACAGGGGAGGATAGCGGATACCAATGAGCAGTTCTTC.

The J gene is TRBJ1-2, the V gene TRBV29-1; TRBD1 matches 8 bases. Trimming at V came to 3 bases and at J to 7 bases, leaving 10 bases not matched to a gene. The V gene's germline CDR1 is SQVTM and CDR2 ANQGSEA. There are 14 residues in the CDR3. CDR3 in amino acids: CSVEGNRGLFGYTF. DNA of the CDR3: TGCAGCGTTGAGGGGAACAGGGGGTTGTTTGGCTACACCTTC.

The gene calls are TRBV11-2 and TRBJ2-3; 11 nucleotides match TRBD2. CDR3 length: 15 residues. Germline trimming cut 6 bases from V and 4 bases from J; bases unmatched to any gene: 6. Germline lookup yields CDR1 SGHAT and CDR2 FQNNGV. CDR3 DNA sequence: TGTGCCAGCAGTAGCGGACTAGCGGGCCCAGATACGCAGTATTTT. Translating gives CASSSGLAGPDTQYF.

This clone was counted only a few times. The V gene is TRBV7-9, the J gene TRBJ2-2, with a possible D match to TRBD1 (5 bases). Trimming shortened V by 9 bases and J by 3 bases, and 14 bases separated the two germline ends. The CDR3 totals 14 residues. In germline, CDR1 is SEHNR, CDR2 FQNEAQ (reference sequence). The CDR3 DNA sequence: TGTGCCAGTGAAAGGCTAGGGGACACCGGGGAGCTGTTTTTT. This encodes CASERLGDTGELFF. Full variable domain (outside the CDR3, taken from reference TRBV7-9 and TRBJ2-2): DTGVSQNPRHKITKRGQNVTFRCDPISEHNRLYWYRQTLGQGPEFLTYFQNEAQLEKSRLLSDRFSAERPKGSFSTLEIQRTEQGDSAMYLCASERLGDTGELFFGEGSRLTVL.

V is TRBV18 and J is TRBJ1-3; the D gene is possibly TRBD1 (5 bases). CDR3 size: 15 residues. Trimming stripped 3 bases from V and 1 base from J, with 10 bases between. Looked up from germline, CDR1 is KGHSH and CDR2 is LQKENI. In DNA, the CDR3 is TGTGCCAGCTCACCCAAATCAGGGTCTGGAAACACCATATATTTT. It yields the protein CASSPKSGSGNTIYF.